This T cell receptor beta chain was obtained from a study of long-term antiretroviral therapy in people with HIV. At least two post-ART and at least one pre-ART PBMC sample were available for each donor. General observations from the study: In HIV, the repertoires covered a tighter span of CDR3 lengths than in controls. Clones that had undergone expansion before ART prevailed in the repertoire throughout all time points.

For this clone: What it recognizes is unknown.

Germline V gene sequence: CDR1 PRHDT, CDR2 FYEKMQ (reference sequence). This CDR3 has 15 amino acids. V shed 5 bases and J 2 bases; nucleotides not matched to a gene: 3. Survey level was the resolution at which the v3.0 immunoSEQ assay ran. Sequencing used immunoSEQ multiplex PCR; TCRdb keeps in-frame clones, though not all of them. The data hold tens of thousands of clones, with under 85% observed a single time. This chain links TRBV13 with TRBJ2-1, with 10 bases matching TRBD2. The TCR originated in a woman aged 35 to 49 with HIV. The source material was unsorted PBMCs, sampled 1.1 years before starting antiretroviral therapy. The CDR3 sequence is CASSPTSGTYNEQFF. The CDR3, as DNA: TGTGCCAGCAGCCCTACTAGCGGGACCTACAATGAGCAGTTCTTC.